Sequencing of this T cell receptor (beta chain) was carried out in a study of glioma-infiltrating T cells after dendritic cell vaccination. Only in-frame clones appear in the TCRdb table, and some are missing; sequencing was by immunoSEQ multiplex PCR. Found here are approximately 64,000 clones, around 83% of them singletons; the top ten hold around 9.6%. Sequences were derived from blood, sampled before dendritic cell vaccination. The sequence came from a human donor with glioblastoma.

This CDR3 is CASSLRQGRRKEQYF. The CDR3 DNA reads TGCGCCAGCAGCTTACGACAGGGTCGGAGGAAGGAGCAGTACTTC. The chain couples TRBV5-1 to TRBJ2-7, with 7 bases that match TRBD1. Per the germline V gene, CDR1 is SGHRS and CDR2 is YFSETQ. V trimming: 2 bases; J trimming: 7 bases; junction bases outside the gene matches: 12. The CDR3 has 15 residues. The full variable domain, in which reference TRBV5-1 and TRBJ2-7 provide the parts outside the CDR3, is KAGVTQTPRYLIKTRGQQVTLSCSPISGHRSVSWYQQTPGQGLQFLFEYFSETQRNKGNFPGRFSGRQFSNSRSEMNVSTLELGDSALYLCASSLRQGRRKEQYFGPGTRLTVT.